One sample yielded the 12 T cell receptor beta chains listed below, sequenced in a study of blood T cell repertoires in COVID-19. Only in-frame clones appear in the TCRdb table, and some are missing; sequencing was by immunoSEQ multiplex PCR. The sample includes fewer than 200,000 clones, approximately 82% seen only once; the top ten take 4.4%. Sequencing was done on a sample of PBMCs or T cells enriched from blood (not recorded which). The receptors stem from a woman aged 50 to 60 who had recovered from COVID-19.

The chain carries TRBV6-5 and TRBJ1-2; 9 bases match TRBD1. The ends lost 6 bases at V and 6 bases at J; junction bases unmatched: 8. CDR1 and CDR2 (germline): MNHEY, SVGAGI. The CDR3 extends over 14 amino acids. The CDR3 coding sequence is TGTGCCAGCAGAGACGACCGGACAGGGGATGGCTACACCTTC. Translation gives CASRDDRTGDGYTF.

This clone is a singleton in its sample. The chain combines TRBV19 with TRBJ1-5; 8 bases align to TRBD1. Unmatched junction bases numbered 6, after V lost 4 bases and J lost 7 bases. CDR1 LNHDA and CDR2 SQIVND come from the germline V gene (reference sequence). This CDR3 comprises 14 residues. The CDR3 is CASSSQGARQPQHF. DNA of the CDR3: TGTGCCAGTAGTAGCCAGGGGGCTCGGCAGCCCCAGCATTTT.

This clone was seen only once. The V and J genes are TRBV6-2 or TRBV6-3 and TRBJ2-5; 8 nucleotides align to TRBD1. Trimming removed 4 bases from V and 5 bases from J; junction bases left unmatched: 9. The CDR3 loop spans 15 amino acids. Germline V gene data show CDR1 as MNHEY and CDR2 as SVGEGT. The CDR3 region is CASSWDRRILETQYF. The CDR3, as DNA: TGTGCCAGCAGTTGGGACAGGAGGATACTTGAGACCCAGTACTTC.

The V gene is TRBV4-2, the J gene TRBJ1-5; 10 bases agree with TRBD1. Germline CDR1 is LGHNA and CDR2 is YNFKEQ. V trimming: 4 bases; J trimming: 4 bases; junction bases outside the gene matches: 1. The CDR3 length is 14 residues. The DNA of the CDR3 is TGTGCCAGCAGCCGGACAGGGGGTAATCAGCCCCAGCATTTT. Translated: CASSRTGGNQPQHF.

This chain uses TRBV7-3 with TRBJ2-5; D remains unclear. The CDR3 is 14 residues long. Looked up from germline, CDR1 is SGHTA and CDR2 is FQGTGA. Trimming removed 0 bases from V and 1 base from J, with 6 bases in between. The CDR3 protein is CASSLTSGQETQYF. The CDR3 nucleotides read TGTGCCAGCAGCTTAACGTCCGGCCAAGAGACCCAGTACTTC.

V is TRBV7-3 and J is TRBJ1-6; D is unclear. V was trimmed by 5 bases and J by 4 bases, leaving 15 bases between them. Germline V gene sequence: CDR1 SGHTA, CDR2 FQGTGA. The length of the CDR3 is 16 residues. The CDR3 sequence: CASSPQAVGYNSPLHF. CDR3 in DNA: TGTGCCAGCAGCCCTCAGGCAGTAGGTTATAATTCACCCCTCCACTTT.

The DNA for the CDR3 is TGCGCCAGCAGCTTAGGGGGCCACGAGCAGTACGTC. The encoded protein is CASSLGGHEQYV. The chain joins TRBV5-1 to TRBJ2-7; 7 bases are shared with TRBD1. The CDR3 is 12 amino acids. Germline CDR1 and CDR2: SGHRS and YFSETQ. V shed 2 bases and J 5 bases; nucleotides not matched to a gene: 1.

This chain uses TRBV11-2 with TRBJ2-1, with 11 bases fitting TRBD2. The CDR3 contains 18 residues. Germline trimming cut 3 bases from V and 0 bases from J; bases unmatched to any gene: 7. The germline gives CDR1 SGHAT, CDR2 FQNNGV. Here the CDR3 DNA reads TGTGCCAGCAGCTTTGGTAGCGGGAGGGCAAGCTCCTACAATGAGCAGTTCTTC. This codes for CASSFGSGRASSYNEQFF.

The chain carries TRBV6-5 and TRBJ1-3; 7 nucleotides match TRBD1. CDR3 length: 16 residues. V was clipped by 0 bases and J by 0 bases; unmatched bases: 2. Germline loops: CDR1 MNHEY, CDR2 SVGAGI. The DNA of the CDR3 is TGTGCCAGCAGTTACTCGGACAGGCTCTCTGGAAACACCATATATTTT. Amino acid sequence: CASSYSDRLSGNTIYF.

This chain connects TRBV5-8 to TRBJ2-4; TRBD1 matches 7 bases. Germline V gene sequence: CDR1 SGHTS, CDR2 YDEGEE. This CDR3 is 12 amino acids long. Losses at the gene ends were 9 bases for V and 7 bases for J; bases not matched to a gene: 7. The CDR3 region is CANSRDSNIQYF. For the CDR3, the DNA is TGTGCCAACTCCCGGGACAGCAACATTCAGTACTTC.

The rearrangement links TRBV27 to TRBJ1-5; D is possibly TRBD1 (5 bases). Trimming left V 6 bases short and J 4 bases short, with 19 bases between. The length of the CDR3 is 16 residues. Germline V gives CDR1 MNHEY, CDR2 SMNVEV (reference sequence). CDR3 DNA sequence: TGTGCCAGCAGATCCCAGGGCGGCGGGGGAAATCAGCCCCAGCATTTT. Translated, it gives CASRSQGGGGNQPQHF.

V and J are TRBV6-6 and TRBJ1-5, with 7 bases that match TRBD1. Unmatched junction bases numbered 4, after V lost 6 bases and J lost 2 bases. Germline CDR1 MNHNY, CDR2 SVGAGI (reference sequence). The CDR3 is 14 amino acids. The chain's CDR3 is CASRGGTGNQPQHF. For the CDR3, the DNA is TGTGCCAGCAGGGGCGGGACAGGCAATCAGCCCCAGCATTTT.